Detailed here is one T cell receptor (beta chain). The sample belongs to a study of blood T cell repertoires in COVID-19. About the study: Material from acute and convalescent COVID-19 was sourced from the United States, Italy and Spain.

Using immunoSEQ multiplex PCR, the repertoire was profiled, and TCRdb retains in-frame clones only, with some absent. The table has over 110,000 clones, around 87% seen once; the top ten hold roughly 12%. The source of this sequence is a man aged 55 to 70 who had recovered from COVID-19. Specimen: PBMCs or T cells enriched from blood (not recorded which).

CDR3 DNA sequence: TGTGCCAGTAGTATAAGGGCTTGGGGGGGCAATCAGCCCCAGCATTTT. Protein sequence: CASSIRAWGGNQPQHF. The chain carries TRBV19 and TRBJ1-5; D might be TRBD1 (5 bases). CDR3 size: 16 residues. Germline CDR1 reads LNHDA; CDR2 reads SQIVND (reference sequence). Between the trimmed V and J ends, which lost 2 bases and 2 bases, there was a span of 13 bases.